Shown below are 3 T cell receptor beta chains from a single sample sequenced in a study of blood T cell repertoires in COVID-19. Some clones are missing from TCRdb's copy, which holds only in-frame ones; the method was immunoSEQ multiplex PCR. The data contain over 65,000 clones, about 80% of them singletons. The specimen was peripheral blood. Source of these receptors: a man older than 75 with active COVID-19.

This chain uses TRBV6-4 with TRBJ2-6, with 7 bases fitting TRBD1. Germline values: CDR1 MRHNA, CDR2 SNTAGT. The V segment lost 5 bases and the J segment 2 bases; nucleotides outside the gene matches: 6. The CDR3 has 16 residues. CDR3 DNA sequence: TGTGCCAGCAGTCCCCAGGGGGTGGCTGGGGCCAACGTCCTGACTTTC. Translating it yields CASSPQGVAGANVLTF.

The chain carries TRBV7-9 and TRBJ2-1, with TRBD2 matching 10 bases. This CDR3 is 18 amino acids long. Trimming at V came to 5 bases and at J to 6 bases, leaving 16 bases not matched to a gene. Germline-derived CDR1 and CDR2 are SEHNR and FQNEAQ (reference sequence). The CDR3 nucleotides read TGTGCCAGCAGCGTAACTTGGGGAACTAGCGGGGTGGGCAATGAGCAGTTCTTC. This encodes CASSVTWGTSGVGNEQFF.

The CDR3 DNA follows: TGTGCCAGCAGCCAAATGCCAGGGAGCACAGATACGCAGTATTTT. Translation gives CASSQMPGSTDTQYF. This chain uses TRBV4-2 with TRBJ2-3, with TRBD1 as a possible D gene (5 bases). Deletions cut 2 bases from V and 0 bases from J, with 9 bases between. The CDR3 has 15 residues. CDR1 is LGHNA, CDR2 YNFKEQ, per germline.